A single sample gave rise to the 2 T cell receptor beta chains below, sequenced in a study of control samples from healthy donors and cancer patients. Repertoires were generated with immunoSEQ multiplex PCR, while TCRdb's copy carries only in-frame clones and drops some. The sample carries about 140,000 clones, about 91% recorded once. Sequences were obtained from blood. The receptors originated from a man aged 25 to 45 in good health.

The chain uses TRBV10-3 and TRBJ1-1; no clear D. Trimming took off 4 bases at V and 3 bases at J, with 12 bases between the two ends. Germline CDR1 ENHRY, CDR2 SYGVKD. The CDR3 has 14 residues. The CDR3 nucleotides read TGTGCCATCAGTGCCGAGAGAAGGGACACTGAAGCTTTCTTT. This codes for CAISAERRDTEAFF.

This rearrangement joins TRBV6-1 to TRBJ1-2; TRBD1 matches 12 bases. CDR3 length: 17 residues. Germline V CDR1 and CDR2: MNHNS, SASEGT. After removal of 2 bases from V and 4 bases from J, the junction contained 8 bases not matched to a gene. DNA for the CDR3: TGTGCCAGCAGTGAAAACCGGGACAGGGGGCGGGTCTATGGCTACACCTTC. Translated, it gives CASSENRDRGRVYGYTF.